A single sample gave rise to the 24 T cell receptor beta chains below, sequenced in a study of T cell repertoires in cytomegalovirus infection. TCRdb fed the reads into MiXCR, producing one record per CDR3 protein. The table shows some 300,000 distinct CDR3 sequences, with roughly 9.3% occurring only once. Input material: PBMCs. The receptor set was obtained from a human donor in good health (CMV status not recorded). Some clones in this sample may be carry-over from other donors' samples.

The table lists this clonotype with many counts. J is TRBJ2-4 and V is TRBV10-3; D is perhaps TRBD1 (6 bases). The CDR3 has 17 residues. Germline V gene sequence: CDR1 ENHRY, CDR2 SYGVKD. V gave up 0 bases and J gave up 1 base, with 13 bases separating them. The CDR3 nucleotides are TGTGCCATCAGTGAGTCGATTGGGGGCTTGGCCAAAAACATTCAGTACTTC. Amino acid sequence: CAISESIGGLAKNIQYF.

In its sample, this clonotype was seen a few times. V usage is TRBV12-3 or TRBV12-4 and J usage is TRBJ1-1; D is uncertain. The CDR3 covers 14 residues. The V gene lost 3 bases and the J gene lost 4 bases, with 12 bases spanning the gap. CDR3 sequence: CASSFKSVATEAFF. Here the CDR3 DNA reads TGTGCCAGCAGTTTTAAGTCGGTTGCCACTGAAGCTTTCTTT.

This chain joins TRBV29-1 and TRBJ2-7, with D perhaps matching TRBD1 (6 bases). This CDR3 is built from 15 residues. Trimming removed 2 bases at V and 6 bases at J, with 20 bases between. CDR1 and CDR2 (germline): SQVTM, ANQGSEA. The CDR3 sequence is CSVENFPGDLGEQYF. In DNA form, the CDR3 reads TGCAGCGTTGAAAACTTTCCAGGGGATTTGGGCGAGCAGTACTTC.

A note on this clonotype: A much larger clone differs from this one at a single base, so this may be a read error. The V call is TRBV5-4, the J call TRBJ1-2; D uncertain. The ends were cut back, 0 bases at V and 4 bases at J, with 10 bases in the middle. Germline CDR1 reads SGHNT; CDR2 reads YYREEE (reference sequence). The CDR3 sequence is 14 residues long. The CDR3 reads CASSLDPGVYGYTF. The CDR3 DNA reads TGTGCCAGCAGCTTGGATCCCGGGGTCTATGGCTACACCTTC.

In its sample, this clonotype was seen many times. CDR3 coding DNA: TGTGCCAGCAGCCTTACAGCAGCCAACGTCCTGACTTTC. Translated, it gives CASSLTAANVLTF. The chain recombines TRBV5-5 with TRBJ2-6; the D is unclear. The ends were cut back, 4 bases at V and 7 bases at J, with 9 bases in the middle. This CDR3 comprises 13 residues. Germline CDR1 is SGHKS and CDR2 is YYEKEE (reference sequence).

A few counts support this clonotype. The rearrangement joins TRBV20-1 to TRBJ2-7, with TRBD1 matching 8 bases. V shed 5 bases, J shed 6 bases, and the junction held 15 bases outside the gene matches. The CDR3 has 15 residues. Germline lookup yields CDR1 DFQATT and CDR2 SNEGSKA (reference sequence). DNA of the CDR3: TGCAGTGCTTGGTGGACAGGGCTCGGAGGATTCGAGCAGTACTTC. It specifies CSAWWTGLGGFEQYF.

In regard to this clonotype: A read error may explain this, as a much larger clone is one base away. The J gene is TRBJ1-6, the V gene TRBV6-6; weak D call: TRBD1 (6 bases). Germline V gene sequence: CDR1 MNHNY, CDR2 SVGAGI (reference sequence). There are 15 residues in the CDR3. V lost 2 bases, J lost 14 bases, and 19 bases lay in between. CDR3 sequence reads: CASSYRTVGPGTLHF. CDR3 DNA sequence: TGTGCCAGCAGTTACAGGACAGTGGGCCCAGGTACCCTCCACTTT.

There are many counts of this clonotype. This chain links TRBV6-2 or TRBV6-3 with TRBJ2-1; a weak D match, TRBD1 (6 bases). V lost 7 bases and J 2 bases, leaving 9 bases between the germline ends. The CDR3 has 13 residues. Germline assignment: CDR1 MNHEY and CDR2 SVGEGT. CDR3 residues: CASNTGTYNEQFF. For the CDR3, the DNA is TGTGCCAGCAACACAGGGACCTACAATGAGCAGTTCTTC.

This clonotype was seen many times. The CDR3 is CSVEDPPVQETQYF. CDR3 coding DNA: TGCAGCGTTGAAGATCCCCCAGTCCAAGAGACCCAGTACTTC. The chain combines TRBV29-1 with TRBJ2-5; D is uncertain. Germline lookup yields CDR1 SQVTM and CDR2 ANQGSEA. This CDR3 contains 14 residues. Between the trimmed V and J ends, which lost 0 bases and 1 base, there was a span of 9 bases. The full variable domain, with the rest looked up from reference TRBV29-1 and TRBJ2-5, is SAVISQKPSRDICQRGTSLTIQCQVDSQVTMMFWYRQQPGQSLTLIATANQGSEATYESGFVIDKFPISRPNLTFSTLTVSNMSPEDSSIYLCSVEDPPVQETQYFGPGTRLLVL.

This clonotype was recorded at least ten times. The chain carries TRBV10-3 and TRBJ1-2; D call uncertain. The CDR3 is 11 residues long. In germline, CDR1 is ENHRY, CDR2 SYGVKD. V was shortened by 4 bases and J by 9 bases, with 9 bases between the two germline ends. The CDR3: CAISVDTRYTF. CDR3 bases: TGTGCCATCAGTGTCGACACCCGCTACACCTTC.

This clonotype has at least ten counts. The CDR3 reads CASSPRERTYNEQFF. In DNA, the CDR3 is TGCGCCAGCAGCCCTCGGGAGCGCACCTACAATGAGCAGTTCTTC. This chain joins TRBV5-1 and TRBJ2-1; D possibly corresponds to TRBD2 (6 bases). Germline V lookup: CDR1 SGHRS, CDR2 YFSETQ. V lost 4 bases and J lost 2, with 13 bases in between. CDR3 length equals 15 residues.

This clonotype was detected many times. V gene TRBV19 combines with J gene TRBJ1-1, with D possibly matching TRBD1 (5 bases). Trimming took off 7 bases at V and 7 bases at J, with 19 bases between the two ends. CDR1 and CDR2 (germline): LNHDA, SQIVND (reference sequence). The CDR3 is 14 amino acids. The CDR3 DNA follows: TGTGCCAGTACAAGACGGACAAACGCCTTTGAAGCTTTCTTT. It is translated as CASTRRTNAFEAFF.

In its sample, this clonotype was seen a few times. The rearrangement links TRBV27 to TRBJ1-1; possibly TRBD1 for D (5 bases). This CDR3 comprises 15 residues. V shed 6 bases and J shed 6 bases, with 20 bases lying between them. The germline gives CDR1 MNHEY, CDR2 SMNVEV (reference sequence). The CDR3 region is CASRRNSGGMPEAFF. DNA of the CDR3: TGTGCCAGCAGACGAAATTCCGGGGGGATGCCTGAAGCTTTCTTT.

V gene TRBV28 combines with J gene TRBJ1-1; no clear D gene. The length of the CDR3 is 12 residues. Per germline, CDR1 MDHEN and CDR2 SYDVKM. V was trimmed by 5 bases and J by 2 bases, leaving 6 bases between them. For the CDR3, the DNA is TGTGCCAGCAGTAACATTAACACTGAAGCTTTCTTT. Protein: CASSNINTEAFF.

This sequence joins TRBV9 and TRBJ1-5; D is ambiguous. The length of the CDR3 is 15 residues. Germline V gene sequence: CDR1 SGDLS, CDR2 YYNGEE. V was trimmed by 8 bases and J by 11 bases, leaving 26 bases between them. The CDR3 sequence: CASSPRFGGFQTQHF. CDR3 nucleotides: TGTGCCAGTAGCCCCCGTTTCGGAGGATTCCAGACCCAGCATTTT.

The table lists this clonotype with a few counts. The CDR3 nucleotides read TGTGCCAGCAGCCGCGGGGGAGCGGGGGGCCGGGAGACCCAGTACTTC. It translates to CASSRGGAGGRETQYF. The J gene is TRBJ2-5, the V gene TRBV28, with 9 nucleotides matching TRBD2. V trimming: 6 bases; J trimming: 5 bases; junction bases outside the gene matches: 13. Germline assignment: CDR1 MDHEN and CDR2 SYDVKM. This CDR3 comprises 16 residues.

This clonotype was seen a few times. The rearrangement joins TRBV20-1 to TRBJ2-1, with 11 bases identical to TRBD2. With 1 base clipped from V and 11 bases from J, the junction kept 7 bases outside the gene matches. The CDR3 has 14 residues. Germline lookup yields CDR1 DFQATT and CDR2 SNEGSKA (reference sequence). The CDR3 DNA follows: TGCAGTGCTAGAGTGGTAGCGGGGGGGCCGAAGCAGTTCTTC. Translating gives CSARVVAGGPKQFF.

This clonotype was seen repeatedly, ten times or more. CDR3 in amino acids: CSARAGSTDTQYF. CDR3 bases: TGCAGTGCTAGAGCTGGCTCCACAGATACGCAGTATTTT. J is TRBJ2-3 and V is TRBV20-1; D unresolved. The CDR3 extends over 13 amino acids. Germline V gene data show CDR1 as DFQATT and CDR2 as SNEGSKA (reference sequence). Trimming took off 1 base at V and 2 bases at J, with 7 bases between the two ends.

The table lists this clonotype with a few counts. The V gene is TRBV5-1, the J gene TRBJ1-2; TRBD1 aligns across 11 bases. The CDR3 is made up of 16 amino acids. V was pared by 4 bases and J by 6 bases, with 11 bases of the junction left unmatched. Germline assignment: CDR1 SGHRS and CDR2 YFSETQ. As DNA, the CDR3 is TGCGCCAGCAGCCCGTTGCGGACAGGGGGCGCGGATGGCTACACCTTC. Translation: CASSPLRTGGADGYTF.

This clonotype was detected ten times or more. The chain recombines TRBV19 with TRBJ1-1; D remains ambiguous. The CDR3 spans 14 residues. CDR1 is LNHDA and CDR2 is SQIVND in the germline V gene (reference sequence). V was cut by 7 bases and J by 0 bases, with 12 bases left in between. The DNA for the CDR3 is TGTGCCAGTACCTATGGGCGGATGAACACTGAAGCTTTCTTT. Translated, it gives CASTYGRMNTEAFF.

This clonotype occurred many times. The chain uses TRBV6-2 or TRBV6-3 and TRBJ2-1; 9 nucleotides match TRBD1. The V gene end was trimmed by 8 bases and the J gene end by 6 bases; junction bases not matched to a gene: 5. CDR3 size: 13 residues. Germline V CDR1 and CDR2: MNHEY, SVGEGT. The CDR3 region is CASRDRESNEQFF. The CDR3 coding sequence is TGTGCCAGCCGGGACAGGGAGAGCAATGAGCAGTTCTTC.

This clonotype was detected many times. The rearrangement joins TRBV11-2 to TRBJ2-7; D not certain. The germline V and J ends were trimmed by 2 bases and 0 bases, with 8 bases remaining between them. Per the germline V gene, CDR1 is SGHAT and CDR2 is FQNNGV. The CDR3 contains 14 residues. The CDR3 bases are TGTGCCAGCAGCTTACGGGCAGACTCCTACGAGCAGTACGTC. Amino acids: CASSLRADSYEQYV.

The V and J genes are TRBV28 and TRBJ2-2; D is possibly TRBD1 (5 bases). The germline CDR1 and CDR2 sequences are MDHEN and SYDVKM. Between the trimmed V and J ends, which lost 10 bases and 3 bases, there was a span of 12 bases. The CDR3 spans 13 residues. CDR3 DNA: TGTGCCACCCAGGGCTATTACACCGGGGAGCTGTTTTTT. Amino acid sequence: CATQGYYTGELFF.

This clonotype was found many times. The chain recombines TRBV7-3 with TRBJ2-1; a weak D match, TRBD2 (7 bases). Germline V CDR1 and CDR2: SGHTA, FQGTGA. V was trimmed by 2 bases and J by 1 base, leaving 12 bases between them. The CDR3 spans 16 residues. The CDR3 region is CASSLRGAVSYNEQFF. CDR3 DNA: TGTGCCAGCAGCTTACGGGGGGCCGTTTCCTACAATGAGCAGTTCTTC.